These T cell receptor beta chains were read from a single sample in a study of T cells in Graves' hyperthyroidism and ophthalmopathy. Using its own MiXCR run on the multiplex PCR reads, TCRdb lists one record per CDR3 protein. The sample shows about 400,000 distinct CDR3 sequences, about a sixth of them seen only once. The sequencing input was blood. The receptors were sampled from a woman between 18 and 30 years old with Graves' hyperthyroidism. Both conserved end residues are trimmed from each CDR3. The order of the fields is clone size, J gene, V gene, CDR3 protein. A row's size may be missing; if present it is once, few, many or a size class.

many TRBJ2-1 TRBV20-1 SARALRGSSNEQF
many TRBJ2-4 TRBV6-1 ASSYASGNLRNIQY
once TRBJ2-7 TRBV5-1 ASSFLYSRGAYEQY
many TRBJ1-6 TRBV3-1 ASSQMAFESPLH
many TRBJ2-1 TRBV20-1 SAGTASGDLNEQF
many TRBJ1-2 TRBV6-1 ASSEAGQGLTNYGYT
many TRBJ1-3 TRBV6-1 ASSYSSGSGNTIY
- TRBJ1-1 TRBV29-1 SVAGQMNTEAF
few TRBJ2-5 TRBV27 ASSLSATAGGTQY
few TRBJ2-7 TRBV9 ASSLRGLSSYEQY
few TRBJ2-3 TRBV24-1 ATSDYPGLATDTQY
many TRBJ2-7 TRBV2 ASRPGTGAYEQY
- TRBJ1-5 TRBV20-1 SARVGGGYSNQPQH
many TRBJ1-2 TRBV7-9 ASSLKAAEYGYT
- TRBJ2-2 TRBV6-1 ASSSRQATLF
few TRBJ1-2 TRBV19 ASSIGSTDGYT
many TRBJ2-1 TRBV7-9 ASGGENEQF
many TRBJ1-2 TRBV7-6 ASSSPTWGVSGYT
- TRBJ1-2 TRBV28 ASSRQGVNYGYT
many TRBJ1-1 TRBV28 AGGGPGVTEAF
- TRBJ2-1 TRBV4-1 ASSLGPTDYNEQF
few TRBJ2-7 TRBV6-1 ASIGSSYEQY
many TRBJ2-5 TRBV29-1 SVWRTIPKETQY
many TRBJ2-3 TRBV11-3 ASSLAGVTDTQY
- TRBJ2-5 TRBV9 ASSGTRETQY
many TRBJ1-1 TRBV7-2 ASSPATEAF
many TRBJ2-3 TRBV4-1 ASSPQGGPTDTQY
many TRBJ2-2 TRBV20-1 SATRQGGELF
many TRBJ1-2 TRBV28 ASSTPPFTNGYT
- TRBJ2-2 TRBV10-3 AISRRSDTGELF
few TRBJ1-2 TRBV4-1 ASSQPREGYT
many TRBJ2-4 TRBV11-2 ASSTLAGGLAKNIQY
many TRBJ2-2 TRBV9 ASSVARGQEDTGELF
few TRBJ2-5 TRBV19 ASSTRLAGRPGETQY
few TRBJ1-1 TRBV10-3 AIGTVSSTEAF
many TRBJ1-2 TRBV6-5 ASSYSGRGGYGYT
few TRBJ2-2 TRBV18 ASARDRNTGELF
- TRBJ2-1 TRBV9 ASSVVGGLNEQF
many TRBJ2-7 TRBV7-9 ASSWRTSSGEQY
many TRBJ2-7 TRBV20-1 SAGGGGIVYEQY
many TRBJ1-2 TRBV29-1 SAGSGNYGYT
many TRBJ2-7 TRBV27 ATWGGQENSYEQY
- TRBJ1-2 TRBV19 ASYPSDGNSNYGYT
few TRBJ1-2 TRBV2 ASSENPIDRAYSHGYT
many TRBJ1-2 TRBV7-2 ASSPRIEGGYT
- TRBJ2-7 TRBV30 AWSVRSSYEQY
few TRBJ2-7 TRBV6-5 ASSSPSSGRYEQY
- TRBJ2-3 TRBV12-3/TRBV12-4 ASSTGQPVTTQY
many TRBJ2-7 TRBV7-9 ASSADRAKQY
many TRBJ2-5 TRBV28 ASTSGTGGAQY
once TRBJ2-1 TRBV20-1 SARSPLAGGEQF
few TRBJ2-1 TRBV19 ASSTGTGGFNEQF
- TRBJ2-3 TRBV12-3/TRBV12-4 ASSQGDRMSTQY
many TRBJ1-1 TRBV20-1 SASQYREAF
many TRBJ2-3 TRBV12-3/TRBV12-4 ASSFITRKTSGDSTDTQY
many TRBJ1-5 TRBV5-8 ASSSGFPNQPQH
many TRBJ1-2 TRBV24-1 ATSPGQEYGYT
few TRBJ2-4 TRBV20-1 SARKLRGKNIQY
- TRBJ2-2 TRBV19 ASSIPFAGELF
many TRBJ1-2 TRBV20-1 SARAAGASYGYT